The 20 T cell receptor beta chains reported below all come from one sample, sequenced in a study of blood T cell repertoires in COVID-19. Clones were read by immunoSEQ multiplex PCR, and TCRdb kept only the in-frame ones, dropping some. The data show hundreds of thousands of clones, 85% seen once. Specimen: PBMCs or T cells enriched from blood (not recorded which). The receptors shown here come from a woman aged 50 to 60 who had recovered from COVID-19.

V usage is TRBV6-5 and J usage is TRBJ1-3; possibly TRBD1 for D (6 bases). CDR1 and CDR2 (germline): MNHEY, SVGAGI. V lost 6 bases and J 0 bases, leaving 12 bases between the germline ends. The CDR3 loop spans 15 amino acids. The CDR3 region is CASRRQDNSGNTIYF. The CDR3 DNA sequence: TGTGCCAGCAGACGACAGGATAACTCTGGAAACACCATATATTTT.

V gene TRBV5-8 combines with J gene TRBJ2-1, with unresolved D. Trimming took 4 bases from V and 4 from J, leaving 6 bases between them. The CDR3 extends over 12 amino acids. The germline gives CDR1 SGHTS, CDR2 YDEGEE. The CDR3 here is CASSDTYNEQFF. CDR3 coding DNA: TGTGCCAGCAGCGACACGTACAATGAGCAGTTCTTC. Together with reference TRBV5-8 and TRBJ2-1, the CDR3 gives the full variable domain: EAGVTQSPTHLIKTRGQQATLRCSPISGHTSVYWYQQALGLGLQFLLWYDEGEERNRGNFPPRFSGRQFPNYSSELNVNALELEDSALYLCASSDTYNEQFFGPGTRLTVL.

The DNA for the CDR3 is TGTGCCAGCAGCTTACGAACAGGGATGAACACTGAAGCTTTCTTT. Encoded protein: CASSLRTGMNTEAFF. The chain is built from TRBV7-2 and TRBJ1-1, with a possible D match to TRBD1 (6 bases). Germline V gene sequence: CDR1 SGHTA, CDR2 FQGNSA. The CDR3 spans 15 residues. The germline V and J ends were trimmed by 2 bases and 0 bases, with 10 bases remaining between them.

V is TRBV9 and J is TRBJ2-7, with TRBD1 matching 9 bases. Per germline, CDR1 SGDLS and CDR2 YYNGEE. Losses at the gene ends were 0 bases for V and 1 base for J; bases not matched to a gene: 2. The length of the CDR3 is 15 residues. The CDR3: CASSVAGQGSYEQYF. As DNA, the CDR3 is TGTGCCAGCAGCGTAGCGGGACAGGGATCCTACGAGCAGTACTTC.

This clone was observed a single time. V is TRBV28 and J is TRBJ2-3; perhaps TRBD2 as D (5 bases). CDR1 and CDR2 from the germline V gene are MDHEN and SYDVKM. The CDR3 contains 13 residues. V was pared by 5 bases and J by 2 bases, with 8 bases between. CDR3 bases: TGTGCCAGCAGTCGCCGGGACACAGATACGCAGTATTTT. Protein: CASSRRDTDTQYF.

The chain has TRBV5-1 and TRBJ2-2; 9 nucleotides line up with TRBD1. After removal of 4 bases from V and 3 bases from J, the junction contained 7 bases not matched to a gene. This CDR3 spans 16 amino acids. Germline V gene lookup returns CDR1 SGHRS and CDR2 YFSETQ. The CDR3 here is CASSIDRGTDTGELFF. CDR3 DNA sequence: TGCGCCAGCAGCATTGACAGGGGGACGGACACCGGGGAGCTGTTTTTT.

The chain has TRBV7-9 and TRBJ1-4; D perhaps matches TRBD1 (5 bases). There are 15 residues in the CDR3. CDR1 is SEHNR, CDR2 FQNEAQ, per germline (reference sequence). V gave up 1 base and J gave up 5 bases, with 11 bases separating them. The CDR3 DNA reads TGTGCCAGCAGCTTAGGACCGGGGGTGAATGAAAAACTGTTTTTT. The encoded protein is CASSLGPGVNEKLFF.

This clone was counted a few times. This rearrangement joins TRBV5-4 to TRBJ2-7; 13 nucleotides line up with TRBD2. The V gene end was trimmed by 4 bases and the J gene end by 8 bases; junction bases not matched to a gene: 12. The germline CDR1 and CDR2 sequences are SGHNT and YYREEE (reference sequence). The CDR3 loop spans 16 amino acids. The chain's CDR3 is CASSPLGGLAGYQQYF. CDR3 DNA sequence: TGTGCCAGCAGCCCCCTGGGGGGACTAGCGGGATACCAGCAGTACTTC.

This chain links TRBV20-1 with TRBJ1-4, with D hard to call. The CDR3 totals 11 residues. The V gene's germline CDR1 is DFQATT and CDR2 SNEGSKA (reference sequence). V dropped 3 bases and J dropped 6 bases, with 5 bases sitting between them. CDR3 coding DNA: TGCAGTGCTAGTCCAGATGAAAAACTGTTTTTT. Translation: CSASPDEKLFF.

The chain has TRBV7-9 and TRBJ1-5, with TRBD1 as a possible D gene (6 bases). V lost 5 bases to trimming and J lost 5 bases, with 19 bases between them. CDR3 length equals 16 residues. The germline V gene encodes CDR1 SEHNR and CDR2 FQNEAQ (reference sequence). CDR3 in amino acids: CASSRIGGENHQPQHF. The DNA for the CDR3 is TGTGCCAGCAGCAGAATAGGGGGGGAAAATCATCAGCCCCAGCATTTT.

CDR3 coding DNA: TGTGCCAGCAGGCAACTTTTTTCCAACTATGGCTACACCTTC. This sequence encodes CASRQLFSNYGYTF. The chain carries TRBV5-4 and TRBJ1-2; no firm D call. There are 14 residues in the CDR3. Per germline, CDR1 SGHNT and CDR2 YYREEE (reference sequence). With 5 bases removed from V and 2 bases from J, the gap between germline ends came to 13 bases.

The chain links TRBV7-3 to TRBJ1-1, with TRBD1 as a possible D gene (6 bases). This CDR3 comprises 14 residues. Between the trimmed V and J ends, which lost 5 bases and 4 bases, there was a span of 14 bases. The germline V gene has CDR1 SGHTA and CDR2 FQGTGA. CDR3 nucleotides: TGTGCCAGCAGCCAAGGGGGGGCGGGCACTGAAGCTTTCTTT. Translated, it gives CASSQGGAGTEAFF. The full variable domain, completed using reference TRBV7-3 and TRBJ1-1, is GAGVSQTPSNKVTEKGKYVELRCDPISGHTALYWYRQSLGQGPEFLIYFQGTGAADDSGLPNDRFFAVRPEGSVSTLKIQRTERGDSAVYLCASSQGGAGTEAFFGQGTRLTVV.

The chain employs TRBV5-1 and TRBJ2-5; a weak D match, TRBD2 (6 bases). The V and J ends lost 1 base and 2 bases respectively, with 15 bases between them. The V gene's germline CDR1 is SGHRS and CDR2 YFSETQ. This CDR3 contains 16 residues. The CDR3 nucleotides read TGCGCCAGCAGCTTGTCGGGCGGGGCCCTACAAGAGACCCAGTACTTC. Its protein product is CASSLSGGALQETQYF.

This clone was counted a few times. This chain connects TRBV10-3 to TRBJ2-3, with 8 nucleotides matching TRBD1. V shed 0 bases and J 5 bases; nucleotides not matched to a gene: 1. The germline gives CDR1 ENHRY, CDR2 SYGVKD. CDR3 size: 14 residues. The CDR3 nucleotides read TGTGCCATCAGTGAGTCTGACAGGGGAGATACGCAGTATTTT. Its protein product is CAISESDRGDTQYF.

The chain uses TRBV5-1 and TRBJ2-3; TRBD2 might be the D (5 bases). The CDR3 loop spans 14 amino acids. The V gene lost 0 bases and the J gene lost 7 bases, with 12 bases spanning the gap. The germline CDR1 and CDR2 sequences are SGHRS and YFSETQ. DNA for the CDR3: TGCGCCAGCAGCTTGGACCCGGGAAGGTATACGCAGTATTTT. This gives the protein CASSLDPGRYTQYF.

CDR3 nucleotide sequence: TGTGCCAGCAGCCCACCCGGGACAGGGTTCGGAAACACCATATATTTT. It codes for CASSPPGTGFGNTIYF. The rearrangement links TRBV9 to TRBJ1-3, with 9 bases fitting TRBD1. CDR1 is SGDLS and CDR2 is YYNGEE in the germline V gene. V lost 4 bases, J lost 4 bases, and 9 bases stayed unmatched. The CDR3 extends over 16 amino acids.

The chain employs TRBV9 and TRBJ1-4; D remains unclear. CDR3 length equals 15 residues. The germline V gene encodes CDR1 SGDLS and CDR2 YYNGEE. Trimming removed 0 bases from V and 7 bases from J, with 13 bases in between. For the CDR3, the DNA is TGTGCCAGCAGCGTAGGGCCCAGTGGAGTTGAAAAACTGTTTTTT. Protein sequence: CASSVGPSGVEKLFF.

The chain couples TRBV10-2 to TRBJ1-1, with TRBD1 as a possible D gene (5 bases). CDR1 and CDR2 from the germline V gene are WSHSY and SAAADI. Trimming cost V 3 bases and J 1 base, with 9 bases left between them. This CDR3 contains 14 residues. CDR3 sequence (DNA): TGCGCCAGCAGTGATTTTCAGGGGAACACTGAAGCTTTCTTT. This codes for CASSDFQGNTEAFF.

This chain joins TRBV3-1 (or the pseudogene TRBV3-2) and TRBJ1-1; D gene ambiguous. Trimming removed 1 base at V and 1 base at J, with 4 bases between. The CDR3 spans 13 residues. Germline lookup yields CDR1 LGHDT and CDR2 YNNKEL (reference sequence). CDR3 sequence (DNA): TGTGCCAGCAGCCAAGTAGAGAACACTGAAGCTTTCTTT. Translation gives CASSQVENTEAFF.

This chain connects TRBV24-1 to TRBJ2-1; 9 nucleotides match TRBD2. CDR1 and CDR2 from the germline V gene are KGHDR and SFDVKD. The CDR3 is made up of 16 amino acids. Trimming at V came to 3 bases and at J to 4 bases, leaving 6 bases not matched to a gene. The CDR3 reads CATSDGASGAYNEQFF. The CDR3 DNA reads TGTGCCACCAGTGATGGGGCTAGCGGGGCATACAATGAGCAGTTCTTC.